This is a list of T cell receptor beta chains from one sample in a study of human T cells and chemical hapten exposure. MiXCR, applied by TCRdb to the RACE reads, yields one record per CDR3 protein. This table has some 81,000 distinct CDR3 sequences, 8.5% to 10% appearing once. Sequencing was carried out using whole blood. The receptor set was obtained from a female donor in good health. Some clones in this sample may be carry-over from other donors' samples. Each CDR3 is given with its conserved first and last residue.

v_gene: TRBV21-1
j_gene: TRBJ2-7
len: 16
CDR3aa: CASSKVVGGTHYEQYF

v_gene: TRBV15
j_gene: TRBJ1-1
len: 15
CDR3aa: CATSRDSEGGTEAFF

v_gene: TRBV6-6
j_gene: TRBJ2-3
len: 14
CDR3aa: CASSSAKAQDTQYF

v_gene: TRBV11-2
j_gene: TRBJ1-2
len: 16
CDR3aa: CASSIDPHTQAYGYTF

v_gene: TRBV20-1
j_gene: TRBJ1-1
len: 14
CDR3aa: CSAAQVGRGTEAFF

v_gene: TRBV18
j_gene: TRBJ2-3
len: 12
CDR3aa: CASSPYRDTQYF

v_gene: TRBV7-2
j_gene: TRBJ1-1
len: 14
CDR3aa: CASSLAVDRTEAFF

v_gene: TRBV27
j_gene: TRBJ1-6
len: 14
CDR3aa: CASSFKGPNSPLHF

v_gene: TRBV12-3/TRBV12-4
j_gene: TRBJ2-3
len: 15
CDR3aa: CASSYGLAGGDTQYF

v_gene: TRBV7-2
j_gene: TRBJ2-3
len: 16
CDR3aa: CASSSNSGVGTDTQYF

v_gene: TRBV6-6
j_gene: TRBJ2-3
len: 14
CDR3aa: CASSYGLAADTQYF

v_gene: TRBV20-1
j_gene: TRBJ2-3
len: 11
CDR3aa: CSASFRDTQYF

v_gene: TRBV7-9
j_gene: TRBJ2-1
len: 14
CDR3aa: CASSLDAIYNEQFF

v_gene: TRBV11-2
j_gene: TRBJ2-1
len: 19
CDR3aa: CASSSGGRDPWSSYNEQFF

v_gene: TRBV7-9
j_gene: TRBJ2-3
len: 15
CDR3aa: CASSQPGLAAHTQYF

v_gene: TRBV18
j_gene: TRBJ2-3
len: 15
CDR3aa: CVSSLRQGSTDTQYF

v_gene: TRBV12-5
j_gene: TRBJ2-3
len: 12
CDR3aa: CASGPHTDTQYF

v_gene: TRBV18
j_gene: TRBJ1-2
len: 12
CDR3aa: CASSPPKLDYTF

v_gene: TRBV29-1
j_gene: TRBJ2-5
len: 15
CDR3aa: CSVQPRGGARETQYF

v_gene: TRBV29-1
j_gene: TRBJ1-1
len: 12
CDR3aa: CSVSTGNTEAFF

v_gene: TRBV20-1
j_gene: TRBJ1-6
len: 13
CDR3aa: CSARNSDNSPLHF

v_gene: TRBV29-1
j_gene: TRBJ1-1
len: 13
CDR3aa: CSVGLNHPNEAFF

v_gene: TRBV7-9
j_gene: TRBJ1-6
len: 15
CDR3aa: CASSLTGSYNSPLHF

v_gene: TRBV28
j_gene: TRBJ2-3
len: 15
CDR3aa: CASRGARGHTDTQYF

v_gene: TRBV5-1
j_gene: TRBJ1-2
len: 14
CDR3aa: CASSPGLPKDGYTF

v_gene: TRBV29-1
j_gene: TRBJ1-6
len: 13
CDR3aa: CSVSTGINSPLHF

v_gene: TRBV15
j_gene: TRBJ1-6
len: 12
CDR3aa: CATSGQGSPLHF

v_gene: TRBV20-1
j_gene: TRBJ2-7
len: 13
CDR3aa: CSVRQGYSYEQYF

v_gene: TRBV20-1
j_gene: TRBJ2-2
len: 14
CDR3aa: CSAISGGAGGELFF

v_gene: TRBV5-1
j_gene: TRBJ1-1
len: 13
CDR3aa: CASRTWPGTEAFF

v_gene: TRBV5-4
j_gene: TRBJ1-1
len: 14
CDR3aa: CASSPDPENTEAFF

v_gene: TRBV12-5
j_gene: TRBJ2-3
len: 16
CDR3aa: CASGLVPGANTDTQYF

v_gene: TRBV6-5
j_gene: TRBJ2-7
len: 14
CDR3aa: CARRPIIRPGEQYF

v_gene: TRBV29-1
j_gene: TRBJ2-1
len: 13
CDR3aa: CSVAGSSYNEQFF

v_gene: TRBV7-8
j_gene: TRBJ2-3
len: 16
CDR3aa: CASSLVLRLATDTQYF

v_gene: TRBV13
j_gene: TRBJ1-1
len: 14
CDR3aa: CASSQPQGNTEAFF

v_gene: TRBV5-4
j_gene: TRBJ2-7
len: 14
CDR3aa: CASSWDLGTYEQYF